The rows below give T cell receptor beta chains drawn from one sample of a study of beta chain features in type 1 diabetes. Sequencing used immunoSEQ multiplex PCR; TCRdb keeps in-frame clones, though not all of them. The repertoire holds 640,000 or so clones, roughly 13% seen once, with 0.035% to 0.045% in the top ten. Sample: naive CD4+ T cells from blood. These receptor sequences come from a young man with type 1 diabetes. The CDR3 runs from the conserved cysteine through the conserved F or W. A D gene is named only where the DNA matches it firmly. Some rows mark clone size as missing; the rest say once, few, many or name a class of expanded clone.

J,D,V,size,DNA,CDR3
TRBJ2-1,.,TRBV4-3,few,TGCGCCAGCAGCCAAACAGGGCCCCAATACAATGAGCAGTTCTTC,CASSQTGPQYNEQFF
TRBJ2-6,.,TRBV30,few,TGTGCCTGGAGTGTGAAGGGAACACTCTCTGGGGCCAACGTCCTGACTTTC,CAWSVKGTLSGANVLTF
TRBJ1-1,.,TRBV14,few,TGTGCCAGCAGCCAAGTTTGGGCAGAAAGCTCTGAAGCTTTCTTT,CASSQVWAESSEAFF
TRBJ1-5,.,TRBV4-2,.,TGTGCCAGCAGCCCATCGAATCAGCCCCAGCATTTT,CASSPSNQPQHF
TRBJ2-5,.,TRBV6-5,once,TGTGCCAGCAGTTTCTCAGGGCTACCCCAAGAGACCCAGTACTTC,CASSFSGLPQETQYF
TRBJ2-1,TRBD1,TRBV14,.,TGTGCCAGCAGCCGACCAAGGGACAGGAGCTCCTACAATGAGCAGTTCTTC,CASSRPRDRSSYNEQFF
TRBJ2-5,TRBD1,TRBV18,few,TGTGCCAGCTCACAAAGGATACAGGGGACCCAAGAGACCCAGTACTTC,CASSQRIQGTQETQYF
TRBJ1-6,.,TRBV9,.,TGTGCCAGCAGCGCACTGGACAGAGCAAATAATTCACCCCTCCACTTT,CASSALDRANNSPLHF
TRBJ2-3,.,TRBV10-3,few,TGTGCCATCAGTGCCTCCGCGACAGATACGCAGTATTTT,CAISASATDTQYF
TRBJ2-7,.,TRBV6-1,few,TGTGCCAGCAGGACCTACGAGCAGTACTTC,CASRTYEQYF
TRBJ2-7,.,TRBV28,few,TGTGCCAGCAGTCTAGAGCGGCCCTACGAGCAGTACTTC,CASSLERPYEQYF
TRBJ1-6,.,TRBV10-3,.,TGTGCCATCAGTGGGACGGCCGGGGAACCCCTCCACTTT,CAISGTAGEPLHF
TRBJ1-6,.,TRBV15,.,TGTGCCACCCGGGGTAATTCACCCCTCCACTTT,CATRGNSPLHF
TRBJ2-3,TRBD1,TRBV9,.,TGTGCCAGCAGCGTCCGGGACAGGGGGACAGATACGCAGTATTTT,CASSVRDRGTDTQYF
TRBJ2-5,TRBD2,TRBV29-1,.,TGCAGCGTTGGGACCCGACTAGCGGGAGAGACCCAGTACTTC,CSVGTRLAGETQYF
TRBJ2-7,.,TRBV4-1,few,TGCGCCAGCAGCCAGGGTGTACAGGATCATTACGAGCAGTACTTC,CASSQGVQDHYEQYF
TRBJ2-1,.,TRBV19,few,TGTGCCAGTACCGCGGGAAACTCCTACAATGAGCAGTTCTTC,CASTAGNSYNEQFF
TRBJ2-3,.,TRBV10-2,.,TGCGCCAGCAGTGGCCGGAGGGGGAGGGCCGATCTACGCACAGATACGCAGTATTTT,CASSGRRGRADLRTDTQYF
TRBJ2-5,.,TRBV11-2,.,TGTGCCAGCAGCTTAGGCCAAGAGACCCAGTACTTC,CASSLGQETQYF
TRBJ1-1,TRBD1,TRBV25-1,.,TGTGCCAGCAGTTCCCGGACAGGGGGGCGCACTGAAGCTTTCTTT,CASSSRTGGRTEAFF
TRBJ2-5,.,TRBV5-5,few,TGTGCCAGCAGCCCGTCCCCGGACCTAGAGACCCAGTACTTC,CASSPSPDLETQYF
TRBJ2-3,.,TRBV6-5,once,TGTGCCAGCAGTTACACGGGGGAAGTAGGAGATACGCAGTATTTT,CASSYTGEVGDTQYF
TRBJ2-1,.,TRBV30,few,TGTGCCGCACAGGAGAACTACAATGAGCAGTTCTTC,CAAQENYNEQFF
TRBJ2-2,TRBD1,TRBV2,.,TGTGCCAGCAGTGAAGGCCGGACAGGGGCTGGGGAGCTGTTTTTT,CASSEGRTGAGELFF
TRBJ2-1,.,TRBV6-1,.,TGTGCCAGCAGTACCCTAGACAGGACGACTAATGAGCAGTTCTTC,CASSTLDRTTNEQFF
TRBJ1-1,.,TRBV5-6,few,TGTGCCAGCAGAGAATTACAAAGGGACACTGAAGCTTTCTTT,CASRELQRDTEAFF
TRBJ2-1,.,TRBV7-3,few,TGTGCCAGCAGCTACCAGGGGGGCGACAATGAGCAGTTCTTC,CASSYQGGDNEQFF
TRBJ2-1,.,TRBV7-6,.,TGTGCCAGCAGCTTAGCGCGGCGAGCCCTCGACAATGAGCAGTTCTTC,CASSLARRALDNEQFF
TRBJ2-7,.,TRBV6-6,few,TGTGCCAGCAGTTACGGGGGCGGGAGACCGTACGAGCAGTACTTC,CASSYGGGRPYEQYF
TRBJ1-4,.,TRBV7-6,.,TGTGCCAGCAGCTTAGCCTTAAGCCGGGAGGTGTTTTTT,CASSLALSREVFF
TRBJ2-1,.,TRBV2,few,TGTGCCAGCAGTGATAATCAATACAATGAGCAGTTCTTC,CASSDNQYNEQFF
TRBJ2-7,.,TRBV27,few,TGTGCCAGCAGGAGGGAGGTAAAGTCCTACGAGCAGTACTTC,CASRREVKSYEQYF
TRBJ2-3,.,TRBV4-1,few,TGCGCCAGCAGTCTACTCCTGGGTATGGGTACAGATACGCAGTATTTT,CASSLLLGMGTDTQYF
TRBJ1-5,TRBD1,TRBV7-8,few,TGTGCCAGCAGCGCAGGACAGGGGAACCAGCCCCAGCATTTT,CASSAGQGNQPQHF
TRBJ1-1,.,TRBV29-1,.,TGCAGCGTTGGACCGTCGAACACTGAAGCTTTCTTT,CSVGPSNTEAFF
TRBJ2-6,.,TRBV6-5,.,TGTGCCAGCGGGGGGAGCTCTGGGGCCAACGTCCTGACTTTC,CASGGSSGANVLTF
TRBJ2-7,.,TRBV6-5,.,TGTGCCAGCAGTAACTACGAGCAGTACTTC,CASSNYEQYF
TRBJ2-6,.,TRBV30,.,TGTGCCTGGGAGTTGGGGTCTGGGGCCAACGTCCTGACTTTC,CAWELGSGANVLTF
TRBJ2-7,.,TRBV30,.,TGTGCCTTCTCCTTGGGGGGACTGGCCTACGAGCAGTACTTC,CAFSLGGLAYEQYF
TRBJ2-1,TRBD1,TRBV4-1,.,TGCGCCAGCAGCGGGTTGGGACAGGGGTGGAATGAGCAGTTCTTC,CASSGLGQGWNEQFF